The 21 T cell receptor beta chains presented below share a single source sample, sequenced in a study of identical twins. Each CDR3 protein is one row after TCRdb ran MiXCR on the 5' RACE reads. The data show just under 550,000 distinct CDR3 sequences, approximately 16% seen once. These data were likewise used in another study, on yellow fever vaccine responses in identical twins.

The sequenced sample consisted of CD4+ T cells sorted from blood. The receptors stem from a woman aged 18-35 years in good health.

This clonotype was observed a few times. This chain's CDR3 is CASSLAGDLDTQYF. For the CDR3, the DNA is TGCGCCAGCAGCTTGGCCGGGGATTTAGATACGCAGTATTTT. The rearrangement joins TRBV5-1 to TRBJ2-3; possibly TRBD2 for D (5 bases). This CDR3 comprises 14 residues. V gave up 0 bases and J gave up 5 bases, with 10 bases separating them. The germline V gene encodes CDR1 SGHRS and CDR2 YFSETQ.

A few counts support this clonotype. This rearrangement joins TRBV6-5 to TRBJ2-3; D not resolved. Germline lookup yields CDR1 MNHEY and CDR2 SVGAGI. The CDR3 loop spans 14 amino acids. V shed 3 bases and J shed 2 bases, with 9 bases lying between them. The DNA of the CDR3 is TGTGCCAGCAGTTATTGGCAAAACACAGATACGCAGTATTTT. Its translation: CASSYWQNTDTQYF.

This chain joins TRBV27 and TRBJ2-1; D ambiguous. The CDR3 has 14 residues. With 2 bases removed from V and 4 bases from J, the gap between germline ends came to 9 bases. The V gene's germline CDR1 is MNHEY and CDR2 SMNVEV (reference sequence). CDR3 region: CASSLVTQYNEQFF. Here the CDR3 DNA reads TGTGCCAGCAGTTTAGTAACTCAATACAATGAGCAGTTCTTC.

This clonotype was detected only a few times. DNA of the CDR3: TGTGCCAGCAGTTTTGGGGACAGCGGTGAGGATGAGCAGTTCTTC. Its translation: CASSFGDSGEDEQFF. The chain uses TRBV25-1 and TRBJ2-1, with 7 positions matching TRBD1. Germline loops: CDR1 MGHDK, CDR2 SYGVNS. This CDR3 has 15 amino acids. V was clipped by 5 bases and J by 8 bases; unmatched bases: 12.

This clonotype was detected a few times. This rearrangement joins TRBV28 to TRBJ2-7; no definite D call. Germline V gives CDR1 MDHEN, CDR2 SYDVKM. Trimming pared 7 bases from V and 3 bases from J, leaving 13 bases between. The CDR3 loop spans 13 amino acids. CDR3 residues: CASNSQQNYEQYF. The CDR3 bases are TGTGCCAGCAATTCACAGCAAAACTACGAGCAGTACTTC.

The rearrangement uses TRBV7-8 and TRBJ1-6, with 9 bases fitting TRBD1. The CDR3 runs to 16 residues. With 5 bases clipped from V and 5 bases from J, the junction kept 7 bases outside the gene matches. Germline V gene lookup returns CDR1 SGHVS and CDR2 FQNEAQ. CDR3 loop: CASSSTGGSNNSPLHF. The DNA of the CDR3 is TGTGCCAGCAGCAGTACAGGGGGCAGTAATAATTCACCCCTCCACTTT.

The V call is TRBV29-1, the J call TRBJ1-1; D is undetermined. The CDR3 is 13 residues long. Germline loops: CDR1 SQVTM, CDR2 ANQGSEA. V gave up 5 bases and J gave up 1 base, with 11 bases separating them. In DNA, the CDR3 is TGCAGCGTTACGGAAAATCGGAACACTGAAGCTTTCTTT. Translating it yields CSVTENRNTEAFF.

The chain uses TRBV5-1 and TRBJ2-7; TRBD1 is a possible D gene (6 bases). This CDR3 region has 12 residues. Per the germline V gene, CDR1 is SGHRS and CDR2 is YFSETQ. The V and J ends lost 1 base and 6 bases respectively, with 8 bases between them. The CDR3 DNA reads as TGCGCCAGCAGCTTGATAGGGGGCGAGCAGTACGTC. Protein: CASSLIGGEQYV.

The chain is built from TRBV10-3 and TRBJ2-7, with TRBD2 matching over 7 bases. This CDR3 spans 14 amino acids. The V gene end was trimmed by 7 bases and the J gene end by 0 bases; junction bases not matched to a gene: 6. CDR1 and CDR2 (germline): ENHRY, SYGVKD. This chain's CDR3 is CAITAGTNSYEQYF. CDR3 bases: TGTGCCATCACTGCCGGGACTAACTCCTACGAGCAGTACTTC.

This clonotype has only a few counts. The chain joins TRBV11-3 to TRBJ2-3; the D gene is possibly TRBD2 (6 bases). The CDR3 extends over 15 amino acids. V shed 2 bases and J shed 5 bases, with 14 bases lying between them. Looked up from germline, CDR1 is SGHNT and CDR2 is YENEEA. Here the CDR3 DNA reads TGTGCCAGCAGCTTAATCCCGGGAGCGATAGATACGCAGTATTTT. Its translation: CASSLIPGAIDTQYF.

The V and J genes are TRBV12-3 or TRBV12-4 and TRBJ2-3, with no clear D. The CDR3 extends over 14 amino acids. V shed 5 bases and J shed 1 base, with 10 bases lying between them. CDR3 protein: CASSLRIGTDTQYF. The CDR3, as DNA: TGTGCCAGCAGTCTCCGGATAGGCACAGATACGCAGTATTTT.

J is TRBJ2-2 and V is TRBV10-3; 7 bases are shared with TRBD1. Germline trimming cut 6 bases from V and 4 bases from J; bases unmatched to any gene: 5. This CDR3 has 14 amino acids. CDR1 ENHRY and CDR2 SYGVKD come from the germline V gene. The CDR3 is CAISLGQSTGELFF. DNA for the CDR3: TGTGCCATCAGCCTGGGACAGAGCACCGGGGAGCTGTTTTTT.

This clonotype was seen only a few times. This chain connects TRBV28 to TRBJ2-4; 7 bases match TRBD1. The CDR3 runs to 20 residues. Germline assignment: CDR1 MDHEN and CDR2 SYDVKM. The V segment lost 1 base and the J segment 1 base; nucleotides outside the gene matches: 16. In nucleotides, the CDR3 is TGTGCCAGCAGTTTATTTAGGGGGACAGACAGCGGCGGGGCCAAAAACATTCAGTACTTC. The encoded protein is CASSLFRGTDSGGAKNIQYF.

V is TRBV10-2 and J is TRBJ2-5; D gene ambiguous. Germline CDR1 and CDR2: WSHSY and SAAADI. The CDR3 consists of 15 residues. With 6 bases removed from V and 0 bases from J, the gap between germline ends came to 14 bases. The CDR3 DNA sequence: TGCGCCAGCAGGGGCGGCGGATGGTACCAAGAGACCCAGTACTTC. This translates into CASRGGGWYQETQYF.

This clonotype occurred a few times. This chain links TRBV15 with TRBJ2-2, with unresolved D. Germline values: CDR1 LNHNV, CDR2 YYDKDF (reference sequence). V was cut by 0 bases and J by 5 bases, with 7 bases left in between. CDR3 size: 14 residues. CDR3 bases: TGTGCCACCAGCAGAGATCTGAATACCGGGGAGCTGTTTTTT. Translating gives CATSRDLNTGELFF.

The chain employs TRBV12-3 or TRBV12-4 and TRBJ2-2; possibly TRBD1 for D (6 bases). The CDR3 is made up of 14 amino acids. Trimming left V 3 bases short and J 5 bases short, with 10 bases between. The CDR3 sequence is CASSFDRKTGELFF. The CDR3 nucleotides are TGTGCCAGCAGTTTTGACAGGAAAACCGGGGAGCTGTTTTTT.

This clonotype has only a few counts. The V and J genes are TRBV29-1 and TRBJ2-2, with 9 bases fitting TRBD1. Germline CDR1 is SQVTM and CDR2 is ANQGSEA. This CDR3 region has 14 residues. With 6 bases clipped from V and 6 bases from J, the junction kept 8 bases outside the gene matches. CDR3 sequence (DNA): TGCAGCGTCAGGACAGGGGCAAGCGCCGGGGAGCTGTTTTTT. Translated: CSVRTGASAGELFF.

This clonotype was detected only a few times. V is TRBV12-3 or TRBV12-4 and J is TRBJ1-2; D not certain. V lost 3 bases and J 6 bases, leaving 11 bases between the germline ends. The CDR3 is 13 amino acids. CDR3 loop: CASSFRVVDGYTF. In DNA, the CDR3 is TGTGCCAGCAGTTTTCGGGTTGTTGATGGCTACACCTTC.

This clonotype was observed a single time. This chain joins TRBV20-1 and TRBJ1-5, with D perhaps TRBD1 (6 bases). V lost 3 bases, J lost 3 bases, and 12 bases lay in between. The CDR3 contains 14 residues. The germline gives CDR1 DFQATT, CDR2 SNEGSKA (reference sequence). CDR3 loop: CSASRRGINQPQHF. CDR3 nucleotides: TGCAGTGCTAGTCGCAGGGGCATCAATCAGCCCCAGCATTTT.

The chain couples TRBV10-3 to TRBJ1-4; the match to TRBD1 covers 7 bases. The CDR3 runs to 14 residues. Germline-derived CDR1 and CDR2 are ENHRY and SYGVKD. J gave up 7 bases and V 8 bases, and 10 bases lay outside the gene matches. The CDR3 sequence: CAIGDRVGGEKLFF. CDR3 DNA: TGTGCCATCGGAGACAGGGTCGGTGGTGAAAAACTGTTTTTT.

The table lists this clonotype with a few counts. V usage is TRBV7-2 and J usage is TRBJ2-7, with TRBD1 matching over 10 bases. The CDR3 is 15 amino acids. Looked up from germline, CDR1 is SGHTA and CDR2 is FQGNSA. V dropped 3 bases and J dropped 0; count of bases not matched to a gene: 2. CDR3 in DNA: TGTGCCAGCAGCTTGGGACAGGGGCCCTCCTACGAGCAGTACTTC. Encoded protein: CASSLGQGPSYEQYF.